The present T cell receptor beta chain was sequenced within a study of STAT5B mutations in CD4+ large granular lymphocyte leukemia. On this clone: Additional DNA sequences in this sample encode the identical CDR3.

The CDR3 has 16 residues. Germline CDR1 is SGHNT and CDR2 is YENEEA. The junction had 7 bases not matched to a gene; V was cut back by 4 bases and J by 4 bases. This was a survey-level run. Sequencing used immunoSEQ multiplex PCR; TCRdb keeps in-frame clones, though not all of them. The table shows approximately 21,000 clones, with about 79% occurring only once. Healthy controls were blood donor buffy coats. This rearrangement joins TRBV11-3 to TRBJ2-3, with 11 bases fitting TRBD2. This clonotype was obtained from a human donor in good health. The sample was CD4+ T cells from blood buffy coats. The CDR3: CASSSGTSGSSDTQYF. DNA for the CDR3: TGTGCCAGCAGCTCCGGTACTAGCGGGAGTTCAGATACGCAGTATTTT.